This T cell receptor beta chain was sequenced for a study of T cell responses to AZD1222 COVID-19 vaccine. Study findings and constraints: The donor cohort was predominantly white British with a female majority, and clonal diversity may have been underestimated. All repertoire sampling was performed exclusively after the peak T cell response.

There are 14 residues in the CDR3. V was cut by 4 bases and J by 1 base, with 10 bases left in between. Germline-derived CDR1 and CDR2 are LGHDT and YNNKEL (reference sequence). Assay: immunoSEQ multiplex PCR; the TCRdb copy retains only in-frame clones and omits some. The sample includes 90,000 to 120,000 clones, about 85% seen only once; the top ten take around 4.7%. In its sample, this clone was seen once. Its antigen remains unidentified. Second-dose timings of about 4 or about 12 weeks were pooled. The source material was peripheral blood, sampled 28 days after the second AZD1222 dose. V and J are TRBV3-1 (or the pseudogene TRBV3-2) and TRBJ2-5; TRBD2 is a possible D gene (7 bases). The clonotype was recovered from an adult who received the AZD1222 COVID-19 vaccine. The CDR3 reads CASSRAGAQETQYF. CDR3 nucleotides: TGTGCCAGCAGCCGGGCGGGGGCCCAAGAGACCCAGTACTTC.